What follows describes a single T cell receptor (beta chain). The CDR3 is made up of 13 amino acids. V was shortened by 0 bases and J by 8 bases, with 10 bases between the two germline ends. CDR1 is MNHEY and CDR2 is SVGAGI in the germline V gene. Assay: immunoSEQ multiplex PCR; the TCRdb copy retains only in-frame clones and omits some. Of tens of thousands of clones listed, approximately 90% are singletons. These data belong to a study of technical replicates of blood from four donors. Sequenced material: T cells isolated from PBMCs. This TCR derives from a human donor in good health. The chain joins TRBV6-5 to TRBJ2-5, with no clear D. The CDR3 bases are TGTGCCAGCAGTTACTCGAGGTCCTACACCCAGTACTTC. As protein: CASSYSRSYTQYF.